The following is a TCR beta chain sequence with its context. The antigen is undetermined. Germline CDR1 is SGHTA and CDR2 is FQGTGA. The CDR3 sequence is 18 residues long. V lost 4 bases to trimming and J lost 7 bases; unmatched junction nucleotides: 16. The data derive from a study of cytotoxic CD8 clonotypes in ibrutinib-treated CLL. Study details: Responses: some 24 partial, 2 complete; after median roughly 68 months, around 15 stayed remitted, 12 progressed.

This table comes from immunoSEQ multiplex PCR, and its TCRdb copy is limited to in-frame clones, with some not included. The data hold tens of thousands of clones, with more than 70% observed a single time. Study-wide results and caveats: Sustained-remission and progressing patients had different sampling times. Clonality measured at baseline exceeded age-matched healthy donors, tracking circulating CD8+ T-cell counts.

This TCR came from a human donor with chronic lymphocytic leukemia. The input for sequencing was PBMCs, taken before ibrutinib treatment. The rearrangement uses TRBV7-3 and TRBJ2-7; 13 bases map to TRBD2. This chain's CDR3 is CASSSSRTSGRRRWEQYF. Here the CDR3 DNA reads TGTGCCAGCAGCTCATCGAGGACTAGCGGGAGACGGCGTTGGGAGCAGTACTTC.